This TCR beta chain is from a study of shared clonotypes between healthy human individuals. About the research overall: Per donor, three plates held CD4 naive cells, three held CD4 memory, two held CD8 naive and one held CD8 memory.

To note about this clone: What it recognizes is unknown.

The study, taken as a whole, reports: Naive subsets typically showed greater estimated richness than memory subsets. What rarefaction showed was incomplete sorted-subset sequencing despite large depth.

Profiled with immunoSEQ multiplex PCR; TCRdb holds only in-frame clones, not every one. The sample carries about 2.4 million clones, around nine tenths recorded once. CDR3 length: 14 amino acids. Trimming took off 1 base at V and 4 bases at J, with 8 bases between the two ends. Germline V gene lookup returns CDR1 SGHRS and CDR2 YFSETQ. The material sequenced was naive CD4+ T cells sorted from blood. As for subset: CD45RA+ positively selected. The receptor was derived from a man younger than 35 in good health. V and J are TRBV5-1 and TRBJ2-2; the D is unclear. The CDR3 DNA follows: TGCGCCAGCAGCTTGACCGTAGGCACCGGGGAGCTGTTTTTT. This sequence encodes CASSLTVGTGELFF.